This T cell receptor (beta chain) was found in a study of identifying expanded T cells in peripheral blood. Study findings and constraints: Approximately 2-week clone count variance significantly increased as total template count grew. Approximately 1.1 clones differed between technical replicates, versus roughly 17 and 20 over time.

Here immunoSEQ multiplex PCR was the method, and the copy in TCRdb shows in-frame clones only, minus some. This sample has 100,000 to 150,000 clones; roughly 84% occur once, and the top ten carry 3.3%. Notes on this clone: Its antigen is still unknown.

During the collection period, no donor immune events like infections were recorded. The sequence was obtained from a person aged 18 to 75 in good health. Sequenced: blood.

The CDR3: CASSLTGPLSGHPNQPQHF. DNA of the CDR3: TGTGCCAGCAGCCTTACGGGACCTCTAAGTGGGCACCCCAATCAGCCCCAGCATTTT. V gene TRBV7-9 combines with J gene TRBJ1-5, with a weak D call TRBD1 (5 bases). V lost 5 bases and J lost 3, with 26 bases in between. Germline CDR1 is SEHNR and CDR2 is FQNEAQ (reference sequence). This CDR3 is 19 amino acids long. The full variable domain, rest sourced from reference TRBV7-9 and TRBJ1-5, is DTGVSQNPRHKITKRGQNVTFRCDPISEHNRLYWYRQTLGQGPEFLTYFQNEAQLEKSRLLSDRFSAERPKGSFSTLEIQRTEQGDSAMYLCASSLTGPLSGHPNQPQHFGDGTRLSIL.